Here is one T cell receptor (beta chain) with its context. The CDR3 loop spans 17 amino acids. The V end lost 5 bases, the J end lost 1 base, and 15 bases lay between the germline ends. Germline V gene data show CDR1 as LGHNT and CDR2 as FRNRAP. The data were obtained in a study of blood T cell repertoires in COVID-19. Study at large: Whether acute or convalescent, the COVID-19 samples came from the United States, Italy and Spain. Sources were T cells, B-cell-depleted T cells, or PBMCs; the material itself was cDNA or gDNA.

Authors' data handling: Estimation of nucleated cell counts relied on the amplification of reference gene primers. Data came from immunoSEQ multiplex PCR; TCRdb stores just in-frame clones and leaves some out. That table furnishes V, J and clone size, whereas the DNA furnished D and trimming. This table holds 90,000 to 150,000 clones, about 85% found once. The chain is built from TRBV12-5 and TRBJ1-6; unclear D gene. Sequences were obtained from peripheral blood. The origin of this receptor is a man older than 75 with acute or convalescent COVID-19. The CDR3 sequence is CASGQSWRGSYNSPLHF. The CDR3 nucleotides are TGTGCTAGTGGTCAATCGTGGCGGGGTTCCTATAATTCACCCCTCCACTTT. Full variable domain (missing parts from reference TRBV12-5 and TRBJ1-6): DARVTQTPRHKVTEMGQEVTMRCQPILGHNTVFWYRQTMMQGLELLAYFRNRAPLDDSGMPKDRFSAEMPDATLATLKIQPSEPRDSAVYFCASGQSWRGSYNSPLHFGNGTRLTVT.